The sequence of this T cell receptor (beta chain) was determined in a study of T cell repertoires in cytomegalovirus infection. Study as a whole: Matching HLA type, along with CMV infection, was indicated by public TCR beta signatures.

One entry per CDR3 protein, called by TCRdb with MiXCR from the reads. The sample comprises around 300,000 distinct CDR3 sequences, roughly a fifth of which are singletons, and 15% to 20% rests with the top ten. Study findings and constraints: Carriers of CMV plus the relevant HLA were identified by cumulative public TCR beta family frequency. There were HLA-C-restricted CMV-specific TCR beta clonotypes dominating the ex vivo response.

As concerns this clonotype: What it binds is not known.

This clonotype was sampled from a human donor in good health (CMV status not recorded). Some clones in this sample may be carry-over from other donors' samples. The source material was cultured PBMCs, sampled from culture after CMV antigen stimulation.

This chain's CDR3 is CASSPNPTGTEAFF. The DNA of the CDR3 is TGTGCCAGCTCACCAAACCCGACAGGCACTGAAGCTTTCTTT. The V gene is TRBV18, the J gene TRBJ1-1, with TRBD1 as a possible D gene (6 bases). Germline values: CDR1 KGHSH, CDR2 LQKENI. This CDR3 region has 14 residues. Trimming cost V 2 bases and J 4 bases, with 11 bases left between them. Together with reference TRBV18 and TRBJ1-1, the CDR3 gives the full variable domain: NAGVMQNPRHLVRRRGQEARLRCSPMKGHSHVYWYRQLPEEGLKFMVYLQKENIIDESGMPKERFSAEFPKEGPSILRIQQVVRGDSAAYFCASSPNPTGTEAFFGQGTRLTVV.